This T cell receptor (beta chain) comes out of a study of blood T cell repertoires in COVID-19. Study overall: Samples taken during acute and convalescent COVID-19 were collected in the United States, Italy and Spain.

Original processing methods: Amplified reference gene primers provided the basis for estimating nucleated cell counts. Measured with immunoSEQ multiplex PCR; TCRdb has only the in-frame clones, and not every one. That table furnishes V, J and clone size, whereas the DNA furnished D and trimming. Among more than 85,000 clones listed, 80% to 85% were seen once. This receptor was taken from an elderly woman with acute or convalescent COVID-19. Sequencing was done on a sample of peripheral blood.

CDR3 nucleotide sequence: TGTGCCATCTTGAGCGGATTCTCCTACAATGAGCAGTTCTTC. This gives the protein CAILSGFSYNEQFF. This rearrangement joins TRBV10-3 to TRBJ2-1, with a weak D call TRBD2 (5 bases). V was clipped by 8 bases and J by 0 bases, with 11 bases between them. Germline-derived CDR1 and CDR2 are ENHRY and SYGVKD. There are 14 residues in the CDR3.